This entry concerns a single T cell receptor beta chain. The sample comes from a study of cytomegalovirus exposure and HLA in healthy donors. The V segment lost 4 bases and the J segment 2 bases; nucleotides outside the gene matches: 5. CDR3 length: 14 residues. The germline V gene has CDR1 GTSNPN and CDR2 SVGIG (reference sequence). Separation from the approximately 660-subject first cohort characterized the roughly 130-subject validation cohort, to which the donors belonged. Profiling relied on immunoSEQ multiplex PCR, and the TCRdb table lists in-frame clones only, not all of them. The profile shows 150,000 or so clones, around nine tenths of them singletons.

The chain couples TRBV30 to TRBJ2-3; TRBD2 matches at 8 bases. Sequencing was carried out using PBMCs. The sequence was obtained from a woman aged 25 to 39 in good health and CMV-seronegative. CDR3 nucleotides: TGTGCCTGGAAGATAGCGGGGTACACAGATACGCAGTATTTT. Its translation is CAWKIAGYTDTQYF.